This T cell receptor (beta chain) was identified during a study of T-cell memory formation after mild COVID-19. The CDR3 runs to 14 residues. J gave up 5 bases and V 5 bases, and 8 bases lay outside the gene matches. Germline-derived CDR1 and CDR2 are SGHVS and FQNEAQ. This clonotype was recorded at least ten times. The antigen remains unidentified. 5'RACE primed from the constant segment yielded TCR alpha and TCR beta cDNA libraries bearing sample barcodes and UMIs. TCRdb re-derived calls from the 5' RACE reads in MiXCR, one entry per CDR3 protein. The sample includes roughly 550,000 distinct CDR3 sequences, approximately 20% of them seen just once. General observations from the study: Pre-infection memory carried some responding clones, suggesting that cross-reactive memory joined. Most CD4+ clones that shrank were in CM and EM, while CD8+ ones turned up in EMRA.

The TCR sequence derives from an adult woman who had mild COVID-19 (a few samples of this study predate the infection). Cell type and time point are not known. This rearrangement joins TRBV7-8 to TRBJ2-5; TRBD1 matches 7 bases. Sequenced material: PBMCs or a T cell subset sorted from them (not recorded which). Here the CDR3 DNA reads TGTGCCAGCAGCCCTGGGGGCAGGGGGGAGACCCAGTACTTC. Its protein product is CASSPGGRGETQYF.